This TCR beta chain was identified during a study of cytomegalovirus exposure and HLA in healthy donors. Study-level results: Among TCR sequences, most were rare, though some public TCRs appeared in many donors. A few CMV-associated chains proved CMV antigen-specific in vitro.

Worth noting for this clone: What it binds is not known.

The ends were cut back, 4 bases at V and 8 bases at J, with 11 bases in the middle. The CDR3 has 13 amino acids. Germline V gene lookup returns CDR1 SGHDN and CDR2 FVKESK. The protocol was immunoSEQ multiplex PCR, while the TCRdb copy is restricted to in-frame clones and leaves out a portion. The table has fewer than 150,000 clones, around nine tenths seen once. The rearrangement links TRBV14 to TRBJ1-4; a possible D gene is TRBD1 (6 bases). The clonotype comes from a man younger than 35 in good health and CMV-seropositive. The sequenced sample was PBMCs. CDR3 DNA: TGTGCCAGCAGCCGGGCGGGGGGCGAAAAACTGTTTTTT. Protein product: CASSRAGGEKLFF.